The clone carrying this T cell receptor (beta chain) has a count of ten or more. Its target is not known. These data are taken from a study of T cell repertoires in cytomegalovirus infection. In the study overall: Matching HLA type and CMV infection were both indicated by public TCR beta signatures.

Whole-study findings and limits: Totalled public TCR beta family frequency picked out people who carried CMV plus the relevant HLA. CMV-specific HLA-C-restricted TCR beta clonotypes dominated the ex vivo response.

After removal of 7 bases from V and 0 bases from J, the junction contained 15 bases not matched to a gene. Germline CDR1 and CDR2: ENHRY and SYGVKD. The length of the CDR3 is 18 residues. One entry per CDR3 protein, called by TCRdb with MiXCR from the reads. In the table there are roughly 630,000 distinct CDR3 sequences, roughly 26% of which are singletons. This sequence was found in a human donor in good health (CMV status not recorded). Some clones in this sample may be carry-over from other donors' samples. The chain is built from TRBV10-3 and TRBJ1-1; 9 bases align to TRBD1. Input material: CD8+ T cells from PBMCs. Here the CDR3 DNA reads TGTGCCATCACGAGGAGGGACAGGGATTTCTCAATGAACACTGAAGCTTTCTTT. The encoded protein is CAITRRDRDFSMNTEAFF.